Below, one TCR beta chain is given with its context. Its antigen remains unidentified. No quality values exist for individual bases; no much larger clone is one base distant. TCR CDR3 regions were amplified from genomic DNA by multiplex PCR using the deep immunoSEQ assay. For each cell subset, the extracted genomic DNA was distributed evenly across all wells of several immunoSEQ 96-well plates, and each plate served as one replicate. For sorted subsets, approximately 0.2 ug of genomic DNA, equivalent to some 30,000 T cell genomes, went into each replicate PCR. Purified libraries were measured with a Qubit 3.0 fluorometer, size-checked on a Bioanalyzer 2100, and measured again with the KAPA Library Quantification kit. A separate single-read 150-cycle Illumina NextSeq 550 flow cell was used to sequence each immunoSEQ 96-well plate. As for the authors' bioinformatics: Because the immunoSEQ output held only junctional sequences and lacked quality scores, the filtering could not match the filtering applied to full-length reads. To assign V/J genes and CDR3, sequences were annotated against IMGT germline references using PyIR, a Python wrapper for IgBLAST v1.9. Any read was removed if the V/J assignment was weak (E-value above 1e-6), the CDR3 was missing, or the read contained stop codons, out-of-frame junctions, or ambiguous translated residues. A V3J clonotype was defined by an identical inferred V gene, J gene, and CDR3 amino acid sequence. The percentage overlap between two repertoires was calculated by dividing the number of shared unique clonotypes by the size of the smaller repertoire. Three approaches were used to assess repertoire richness: RTK rarefaction, the Chao1 estimator, and Recon v2.1 estimates of unobserved clonotypes. For all TCRbeta clonotypes obtained by the gDNA method from a few donors, generation probabilities were computed with OLGA. TCRdb retrieved this table from immuneACCESS and kept in-frame rearrangements only. Not all clones are present; in checked studies, unresolved V genes account for under half, and no reason is known for the remainder. V and J calls and clone size are copied from that table; D and trimming were computed from the DNA. This sample lists 2 million to 2.5 million clones; around 95% were detected once. The ten largest clones take up 0.13% of the sample.

The data belong to a study of shared clonotypes between healthy human individuals (dated by TCRdb to 2019 to 2021). For the study in its entirety: A few men and two women, aged 18 to 49 years, made up the cohort. Libraries were prepared and TCR repertoires were sequenced by different laboratories using diverse techniques, in order to increase sequencing depth and limit assay-specific biases. Blood TCR repertoires of a handful of healthy adults were deeply sequenced to estimate repertoire size and the extent of clonotype sharing between individuals. Per donor, three plates each were used for CD4 naive and CD4 memory, two for CD8 naive, and one for CD8 memory. Leukapheresis yielded between about 0.85 and 9.5 billion PBMCs per donor.

Donors were healthy HIV-negative adults with no recently reported acute infections or vaccinations. Every donor was a Caucasian adult residing in Nashville, Tennessee, USA. Magnetic negative selection was used to enrich CD4+ T cells, after which naive cells were positively selected on CD45RA and the negative fraction became the memory subset. After blood collection by leukapheresis, PBMCs were isolated using Ficoll-Histopaque density gradient centrifugation and then cryopreserved in the vapor phase of liquid nitrogen. Analytical flow cytometry was used to check the purity and quantity of every magnetically sorted T cell population. Each sorted fraction had its genomic DNA isolated and then quantified by UV absorbance on a Nanodrop 2000c. Counted from cysteine to phenylalanine, this CDR3 has 14 amino acids. The retained sequence is limited to the CDR3, 42 bases, with the frame set at the first base. V sheds 5 bases and J sheds 6 bases, leaving 14 bases between their ends. Based on the germline V gene (reference sequence), the CDR1 and CDR2 sequences are GTSNPN and SVGIG.

General study outcomes and caveats: Estimated clonotype richness was generally larger for naive than for memory subsets. Pairwise subsampling led to the expectation that sequencing depth would affect the degree of clonotype sharing among donors. The genetic and exposure-history diversity represented was limited by the small number of donors. Incomplete sequencing was indicated by rarefaction of sorted-subset datasets, despite the large sequencing depth. About 5% of naive CD4, 3.5% of naive CD8, 2% to 2.5% of memory CD4, and 0.35% to 0.4% of memory CD8 clonotypes were shared across several donors. Compared with non-shared clonotypes, the clonotypes found in all four sorted-subset donors had higher generation probabilities. Only blood was sampled, and tissue TCR repertoires likely differ from those in blood.

This sequence was found in a man younger than 35 in good health. The V gene is TRBV30 and the J gene is TRBJ1-6; the D gene is perhaps TRBD1, from 5 matching bases. Sequences were obtained from naive CD4+ T cells sorted from blood. The cell subset or site label, as the study defines it: CD45RA+ positively selected. The bases are TGTGCCTGGGATTCAGGGAGAGTTAATTCACCCCTCCACTTT. Its coded protein is CAWDSGRVNSPLHF.